One TCR beta chain is described in this entry. This entry is derived from a study of T cell changes during pregnancy in multiple sclerosis. The CDR3 is made up of 15 amino acids. The ends lost 5 bases at V and 1 base at J; junction bases unmatched: 5. Germline V gene data show CDR1 as SGHRS and CDR2 as YFSETQ. Only in-frame clones appear in the TCRdb table, and some are missing; sequencing was by immunoSEQ multiplex PCR. The repertoire holds 69,000 or so clones, with 85% to 95% as singletons. This rearrangement joins TRBV5-1 to TRBJ2-5; 10 bases fit TRBD2. The sample consisted of peripheral blood, taken in the third trimester of pregnancy. This TCR was recovered from a female donor in good health, enrolled as a control in a pregnancy study. CDR3: CASSLAGGIQETQYF. CDR3 nucleotide sequence: TGCGCCAGCAGTTTAGCGGGGGGCATCCAAGAGACCCAGTACTTC.